These T cell receptor beta chains were read from a single sample in a study of blood T cell repertoires in COVID-19. This table comes from immunoSEQ multiplex PCR, and its TCRdb copy is limited to in-frame clones, with some not included. The sample contains some 200,000 clones, over 80% of which appear only once. The sequenced material came from PBMCs or T cells enriched from blood (not recorded which). The source of these receptors is a young man with acute COVID-19. CDR3s include the opening cysteine and the closing phenylalanine or tryptophan. D genes are given only for firm matches. Clone size, where shown, is once, few, many, or a class for clones that have expanded.

cdr3_nt | cdr3_aa | j_call | clone_size | d_call | v_call
TGTGCCTGGAGTGTAATGACAAATAATCAGCCCCAGCATTTT | CAWSVMTNNQPQHF | TRBJ1-5 | - | - | TRBV30
TGTGCCAGTAGCTACAGTTTGAACACTGAAGCTTTCTTT | CASSYSLNTEAFF | TRBJ1-1 | - | - | TRBV19
TGTGCCAGCAGCCCACCCGGGACTAGCACGGTAGAGCAGTTCTTC | CASSPPGTSTVEQFF | TRBJ2-1 | - | TRBD2 | TRBV28
TGTGCCATCTCCCCGGCGGACAATGAGCAGTTCTTC | CAISPADNEQFF | TRBJ2-1 | once | - | TRBV6-1
TGCGCCAGCAGCTTGGAAAGCGGGAGAGAGACCCAGTACTTC | CASSLESGRETQYF | TRBJ2-5 | - | TRBD2 | TRBV5-1
TGTGCCAGTAGTACGACAGGGGCAGGAGAGACCCAGTACTTC | CASSTTGAGETQYF | TRBJ2-5 | - | TRBD1 | TRBV19
TGTGCCAGCAGTACCTTACCGGGACTAGCGGTCAACAATGAGCAGTTCTTC | CASSTLPGLAVNNEQFF | TRBJ2-1 | - | TRBD2 | TRBV27
TGTGCCAGCAGCCAAGGGACACTTAACACTGAAGCTTTCTTT | CASSQGTLNTEAFF | TRBJ1-1 | once | - | TRBV3-1/TRBV3-2
TGTGCCAGCAGCCAACCGCGGGGTCGCGGACATAGCTCCTACGAGCAGTACTTC | CASSQPRGRGHSSYEQYF | TRBJ2-7 | - | - | TRBV7-9
TGTGCCATATTGCTTGGGGAGAGCTCCTACAATGAGCAGTTCTTC | CAILLGESSYNEQFF | TRBJ2-1 | - | - | TRBV11-2